This T cell receptor (beta chain) was identified during a study of T-cell memory formation after mild COVID-19. This clonotype was seen more than once but under ten times. TCRdb reanalysed the 5' RACE reads using MiXCR and keeps one entry per CDR3 protein. The sample holds roughly 450,000 distinct CDR3 sequences, over 15% seen once. This CDR3 is built from 14 residues. Trimming cost V 2 bases and J 5 bases, with 11 bases left between them. CDR1 is SGHNT, CDR2 YYREEE, per germline (reference sequence). The source of this sequence is a young man who had mild COVID-19 (a few samples of this study predate the infection). Cell type and time point are not known. Sequenced input: PBMCs or a T cell subset sorted from them (not recorded which). The chain uses TRBV5-4 and TRBJ2-1; D is possibly TRBD2 (7 bases). CDR3 amino acids: CASSFGGADNEQFF. Written as DNA, the CDR3 is TGTGCCAGCAGCTTTGGGGGGGCGGACAATGAGCAGTTCTTC.